This entry describes one T cell receptor (beta chain). The data belong to a study of blood T cell repertoires in COVID-19. Study-wide context: COVID-19 samples collected from the United States, Italy and Spain covered acute and convalescent phases. PBMCs, B-cell-depleted T cells, or T cells were the source of the cDNA or gDNA that made up the material.

The germline V and J ends were trimmed by 2 bases and 3 bases, with 8 bases remaining between them. Germline loops: CDR1 SGHRS, CDR2 YFSETQ. The CDR3 totals 13 residues. In the study's own analysis: Reference gene primer amplification gave nucleated cell count estimates. The method was immunoSEQ multiplex PCR; TCRdb's version includes in-frame clones alone and lacks a portion of them. V, J and clone size were drawn from that table, and D and trimming were deduced from the DNA. The sample gives 200,000 to 250,000 clones, roughly 86% of which show up once; around 1.6% is in the top ten. The source material was peripheral blood. The V call is TRBV5-1, the J call TRBJ2-5; no clear D. The receptor comes from a woman aged 55-69 years who had recovered from COVID-19. CDR3 region: CASSLLDEETQYF. Written as DNA, the CDR3 is TGCGCCAGCAGCTTATTAGATGAAGAGACCCAGTACTTC.